These 24 T cell receptor beta chains were sequenced from one sample in a study of T cell repertoires in cytomegalovirus infection. TCRdb reanalysed the reads using MiXCR and keeps one entry per CDR3 protein. In the table there are about 260,000 distinct CDR3 sequences, 12% to 15% of which are singletons. The specimen was PBMCs. These receptor sequences come from a human donor in good health (CMV status not recorded). Some clones in this sample may be carry-over from other donors' samples.

The chain carries TRBV20-1 and TRBJ2-2; D remains unclear. The V and J ends lost 2 bases and 7 bases respectively, with 17 bases between them. This CDR3 is 15 amino acids long. Per the germline V gene, CDR1 is DFQATT and CDR2 is SNEGSKA (reference sequence). CDR3 bases: TGCAGTGCTAGACACCTCAGGAGCCCGGGCGGGGAGCTGTTTTTT. Residues: CSARHLRSPGGELFF.

This clonotype was counted between two and nine times. V gene TRBV7-8 combines with J gene TRBJ1-1; no clear D. The V and J ends lost 5 bases and 5 bases respectively, with 15 bases between them. Germline V CDR1 and CDR2: SGHVS, FQNEAQ. The CDR3 consists of 14 residues. Written as DNA, the CDR3 is TGTGCCAGCAGCACCTTAGACGGCCTGACTGAAGCTTTCTTT. Translating gives CASSTLDGLTEAFF.

This clonotype occurred many times. The chain joins TRBV7-9 to TRBJ1-2; D not resolved. Trimming left V 1 base short and J 10 bases short, with 7 bases between. Germline V CDR1 and CDR2: SEHNR, FQNEAQ (reference sequence). CDR3 length: 11 amino acids. The CDR3 loop reads CASSLEGTYTF. In DNA form, the CDR3 reads TGTGCCAGCAGCTTAGAGGGTACCTACACCTTC.

V is TRBV28 and J is TRBJ2-1; D ambiguous. The CDR3 sequence is 15 residues long. Germline V lookup: CDR1 MDHEN, CDR2 SYDVKM. V was cut by 5 bases and J by 8 bases, with 19 bases left in between. The CDR3 bases are TGTGCCAGCAGTCAATCCCCCAAAGGCAGATATGAGCAGTTCTTC. It is translated as CASSQSPKGRYEQFF.

This clonotype was found many times. This chain links TRBV11-3 with TRBJ1-3; D gene uncertain. The V end was cut by 0 bases, the J end by 3 bases, with 0 bases between. The CDR3 contains 12 residues. CDR1 and CDR2 from the germline V gene are SGHNT and YENEEA. The CDR3 reads CASSLDGNTIYF. CDR3 nucleotide sequence: TGTGCCAGCAGCTTAGATGGAAACACCATATATTTT.

Ten or more counts support this clonotype. V is TRBV28 and J is TRBJ2-7; possible D gene TRBD1, 5 bases. Trimming took off 5 bases at V and 3 bases at J, with 17 bases between the two ends. The CDR3 length is 15 residues. Germline-derived CDR1 and CDR2 are MDHEN and SYDVKM. The CDR3 region is CASSRALGAYYEQYF. The CDR3 region has the DNA TGTGCCAGCAGTCGGGCGCTAGGGGCGTACTACGAGCAGTACTTC. Filled out from reference TRBV28 and TRBJ2-7, the complete variable domain reads DVKVTQSSRYLVKRTGEKVFLECVQDMDHENMFWYRQDPGLGLRLIYFSYDVKMKEKGDIPEGYSVSREKKERFSLILESASTNQTSMYLCASSRALGAYYEQYFGPGTRLTVT.

This clonotype was detected many times. The rearrangement links TRBV7-8 to TRBJ2-5, with 9 bases that match TRBD1. CDR1 and CDR2 (germline): SGHVS, FQNEAQ. The CDR3 extends over 15 amino acids. With V trimmed by 5 bases and J by 1 base, 5 bases remained unmatched. CDR3 nucleotides: TGTGCCAGCAGCCACCGGGACAGGGCCCAAGAGACCCAGTACTTC. Translation: CASSHRDRAQETQYF.

The gene calls are TRBV20-1 and TRBJ1-2, with D unresolved. This CDR3 is built from 13 residues. Germline CDR1 is DFQATT and CDR2 is SNEGSKA (reference sequence). The V end lost 0 bases, the J end lost 3 bases, and 8 bases lay between the germline ends. The CDR3 loop reads CSARDRRDYGYTF. CDR3 sequence (DNA): TGCAGTGCTAGAGATCGACGGGACTATGGCTACACCTTC.

The sample holds many counts of this clonotype. V and J are TRBV11-2 and TRBJ2-5; TRBD2 aligns across 8 bases. This CDR3 region has 15 residues. Per germline, CDR1 SGHAT and CDR2 FQNNGV. V was pared by 5 bases and J by 1 base, with 6 bases of the junction left unmatched. CDR3 coding DNA: TGTGCCAGCAGCCTACGCGGGGGGCCCCAAGAGACCCAGTACTTC. Encoded protein: CASSLRGGPQETQYF. Variable domain in full (rest from reference TRBV11-2 and TRBJ2-5): EAGVAQSPRYKIIEKRQSVAFWCNPISGHATLYWYQQILGQGPKLLIQFQNNGVVDDSQLPKDRFSAERLKGVDSTLKIQPAKLEDSAVYLCASSLRGGPQETQYFGPGTRLLVL.

This clonotype was observed many times. The chain carries TRBV4-1 and TRBJ2-7; tentatively, D is TRBD2 (6 bases). Looked up from germline, CDR1 is MGHRA and CDR2 is YSYEKL. There are 15 residues in the CDR3. Trimming left V 2 bases short and J 0 bases short, with 11 bases between. In DNA form, the CDR3 reads TGCGCCAGCAGCCAAACGCGGGAACTCTCCTACGAGCAGTACTTC. Encoded protein: CASSQTRELSYEQYF.

This clonotype has ten or more counts. The rearrangement joins TRBV7-9 to TRBJ1-4, with a tentative D call TRBD1 (5 bases). The V gene lost 6 bases and the J gene lost 6 bases, with 14 bases spanning the gap. The germline gives CDR1 SEHNR, CDR2 FQNEAQ (reference sequence). The CDR3 sequence is 14 residues long. The CDR3 region has the DNA TGTGCCAGCAGACAGGTCGGACCGGATGAAAAACTGTTTTTT. Translated: CASRQVGPDEKLFF.

V is TRBV19 and J is TRBJ2-1; 8 nucleotides line up with TRBD2. This CDR3 spans 15 amino acids. After removal of 7 bases from V and 8 bases from J, the junction contained 13 bases not matched to a gene. Germline V lookup: CDR1 LNHDA, CDR2 SQIVND (reference sequence). The CDR3 DNA follows: TGTGCCAGTAACCCCTCCGGGGGGGGTCTCGATGAGCAGTTCTTC. Its translation: CASNPSGGGLDEQFF.

This clonotype was observed many times. This chain connects TRBV7-9 to TRBJ1-5; D gene ambiguous. The CDR3 spans 13 residues. CDR1 is SEHNR, CDR2 FQNEAQ, per germline (reference sequence). V dropped 4 bases and J dropped 3 bases, with 7 bases sitting between them. CDR3 sequence: CASSSTVNQPQHF. In nucleotides, the CDR3 is TGTGCCAGCAGCTCCACAGTCAATCAGCCCCAGCATTTT.

The chain recombines TRBV7-3 with TRBJ1-1, with a tentative D call TRBD1 (5 bases). Germline CDR1 and CDR2: SGHTA and FQGTGA. V was pared by 5 bases and J by 4 bases, with 11 bases between. The CDR3 runs to 13 residues. This CDR3 is CASSNPGFTEAFF. CDR3 in DNA: TGTGCCAGCAGCAACCCAGGGTTCACTGAAGCTTTCTTT.

This clonotype was observed many times. V is TRBV11-3 and J is TRBJ2-3, with TRBD2 matching over 8 bases. Trimming cost V 4 bases and J 0 bases; bases outside gene matches: 12. CDR1 SGHNT and CDR2 YENEEA come from the germline V gene. The CDR3 is made up of 18 amino acids. CDR3 amino acids: CASSYRGPGLASTDTQYF. CDR3 DNA sequence: TGTGCCAGCAGCTATCGAGGGCCTGGACTAGCAAGCACAGATACGCAGTATTTT.

This clonotype was observed at least ten times. The chain employs TRBV7-2 and TRBJ1-5; TRBD1 might be the D (5 bases). CDR1 SGHTA and CDR2 FQGNSA come from the germline V gene. V was shortened by 3 bases and J by 2 bases, with 14 bases between the two germline ends. The CDR3 covers 16 residues. This CDR3 is CASSFAGLGGNQPQHF. The CDR3 DNA reads as TGTGCCAGCAGCTTCGCAGGGCTGGGGGGCAATCAGCCCCAGCATTTT.

This chain joins TRBV27 and TRBJ2-7, with D perhaps matching TRBD1 (7 bases). Germline V gene data show CDR1 as MNHEY and CDR2 as SMNVEV (reference sequence). Trimming left V 5 bases short and J 3 bases short, with 17 bases between. The CDR3 has 15 amino acids. CDR3 bases: TGTGCCAGCAGTCCCCTCGCGGGACAGCGCTACGAGCAGTACTTC. It specifies CASSPLAGQRYEQYF.

This clonotype was picked up a small number of times. This chain connects TRBV7-9 to TRBJ1-6; 8 positions match TRBD1. CDR1 and CDR2 (germline): SEHNR, FQNEAQ (reference sequence). With V trimmed by 4 bases and J by 7 bases, 6 bases remained unmatched. The CDR3 loop spans 15 amino acids. The CDR3 region has the DNA TGTGCCAGCAGCTCCTCCGGGACAGGCAATTCACCCCTCCACTTT. Residues: CASSSSGTGNSPLHF.

This chain uses TRBV4-1 with TRBJ1-4; TRBD1 matches at 9 bases. With V trimmed by 3 bases and J by 4 bases, 3 bases remained unmatched. Germline-derived CDR1 and CDR2 are MGHRA and YSYEKL. The CDR3 has 15 residues. The CDR3 nucleotides are TGCGCCAGCAGCCAGGAGACAGGGGGTAATGAAAAACTGTTTTTT. Amino acids: CASSQETGGNEKLFF.

This clonotype was counted between two and nine times. The rearrangement links TRBV5-8 to TRBJ1-2; D gene ambiguous. V was pared by 4 bases and J by 7 bases, with 17 bases between. Looked up from germline, CDR1 is SGHTS and CDR2 is YDEGEE. The CDR3 contains 14 residues. CDR3 coding DNA: TGTGCCAGCAGCCTCGGGCCCAACCGTGGTGGCTACACCTTC. As protein: CASSLGPNRGGYTF.

The chain carries TRBV5-4 and TRBJ2-5, with 16 bases lining up with TRBD2. The CDR3 sequence is 18 residues long. V gave up 4 bases and J gave up 2 bases; unmatched junction bases: 8. The germline gives CDR1 SGHNT, CDR2 YYREEE (reference sequence). The CDR3 region has the DNA TGTGCCAGCAGCCAAGGGACTAGCGGGAGGGTAGGGCAAGAGACCCAGTACTTC. Its protein product is CASSQGTSGRVGQETQYF.

There are many counts of this clonotype. This chain links TRBV7-2 with TRBJ1-1, with unresolved D. CDR1 is SGHTA, CDR2 FQGNSA, per germline. V lost 5 bases, J lost 0 bases, and 16 bases lay in between. The CDR3 sequence is 16 residues long. The DNA for the CDR3 is TGTGCCAGCAGCCCATACGGGGTGGCGGTGAACACTGAAGCTTTCTTT. Its translation is CASSPYGVAVNTEAFF.

This clonotype was recorded many times. The J gene is TRBJ2-1, the V gene TRBV11-2, with D possibly TRBD2 on 6 matching bases. The CDR3 has 13 residues. Germline V gives CDR1 SGHAT, CDR2 FQNNGV. V lost 5 bases, J lost 8 bases, and 13 bases lay in between. The chain's CDR3 is CASSPLTSYEQFF. CDR3 DNA sequence: TGTGCCAGCAGCCCCCTTACTAGCTATGAGCAGTTCTTC. The complete variable domain, with remaining parts taken from reference TRBV11-2 and TRBJ2-1, reads EAGVAQSPRYKIIEKRQSVAFWCNPISGHATLYWYQQILGQGPKLLIQFQNNGVVDDSQLPKDRFSAERLKGVDSTLKIQPAKLEDSAVYLCASSPLTSYEQFFGPGTRLTVL.

This clonotype was seen many times. This sequence joins TRBV7-9 and TRBJ2-2; D is unresolved. This CDR3 has 15 residues. The V and J ends lost 3 bases and 6 bases respectively, with 14 bases between them. CDR1 SEHNR and CDR2 FQNEAQ come from the germline V gene (reference sequence). The CDR3 DNA is TGTGCCAGCAGCTTCACACAAGACTGGGCCGGGGAGCTGTTTTTT. Amino acids: CASSFTQDWAGELFF.